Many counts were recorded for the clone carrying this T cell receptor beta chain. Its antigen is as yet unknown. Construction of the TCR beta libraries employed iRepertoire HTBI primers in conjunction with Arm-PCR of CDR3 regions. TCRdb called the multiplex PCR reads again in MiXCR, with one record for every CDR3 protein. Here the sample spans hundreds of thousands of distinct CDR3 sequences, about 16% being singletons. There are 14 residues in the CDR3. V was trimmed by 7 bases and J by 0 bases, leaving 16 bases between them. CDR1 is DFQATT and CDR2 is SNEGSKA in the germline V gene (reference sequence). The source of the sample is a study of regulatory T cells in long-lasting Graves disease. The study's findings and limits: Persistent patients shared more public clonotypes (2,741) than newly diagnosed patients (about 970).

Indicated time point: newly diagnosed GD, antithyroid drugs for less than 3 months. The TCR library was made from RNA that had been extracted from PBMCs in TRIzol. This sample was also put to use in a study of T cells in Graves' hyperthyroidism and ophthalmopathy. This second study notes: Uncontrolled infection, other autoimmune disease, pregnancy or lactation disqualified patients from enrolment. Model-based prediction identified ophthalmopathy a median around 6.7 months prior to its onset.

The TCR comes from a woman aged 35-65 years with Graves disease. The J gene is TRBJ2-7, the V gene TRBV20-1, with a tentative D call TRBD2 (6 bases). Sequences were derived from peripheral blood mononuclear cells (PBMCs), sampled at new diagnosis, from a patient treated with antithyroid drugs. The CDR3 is CSVSPLGSSYEQYF. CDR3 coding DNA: TGCAGTGTATCGCCTCTCGGGAGCTCCTACGAGCAGTACTTC.